One TCR beta chain is described in this entry. Its antigen is unidentified. This specimen comes from a study of T-cell memory formation after mild COVID-19. Study as a whole: TCR clusters were mostly donor specific. Study-level results: Proof of SARS-CoV-2 specificity was absent for the second-wave clones that crested on day 37. CD4+ bias marked clones expanding day 15 to 37, unlike balanced contracting clones.

TCRdb reprocessed the 5' RACE reads with MiXCR, giving one entry per CDR3 protein. The table shows more than 300,000 distinct CDR3 sequences, with around 20% occurring only once. Germline V gene data show CDR1 as DFQATT and CDR2 as SNEGSKA (reference sequence). This CDR3 comprises 10 residues. V lost 2 bases, J lost 5 bases, and 2 bases lay in between. The rearrangement joins TRBV20-1 to TRBJ2-3; no clear D gene. The sequenced material came from PBMCs or a T cell subset sorted from them (not recorded which). This clonotype originated in a man aged 18 to 29 who had mild COVID-19 (a few samples of this study predate the infection). Cell type and time point are not known. The CDR3 region has the DNA TGCAGTGCTAGACTAGATACGCAGTATTTT. This translates into CSARLDTQYF.